The following is a TCR beta chain sequence with its context. The antigen is unknown. Germline values: CDR1 LGHDT, CDR2 YNNKEL (reference sequence). This CDR3 comprises 13 residues. The V end was cut by 0 bases, the J end by 8 bases, with 8 bases between. The sample is drawn from a study of T-cell reconstitution after alpha-beta-depleted transplantation in children. Findings and caveats of the study: Several hundred expanded graft clones reportedly supplied alpha-beta T cells about two months after transplant. Hyperexpanded clones declined; after one year, newly produced T cells mostly supplied diversity. Day-60 TCRbeta diversity that was high in some patients was derived from surviving recipient T cells and thymic progenitors.

TCRbeta library preparation incorporated unique molecular identifiers. TCRdb processed the PCR reads anew with MiXCR; each CDR3 protein has one entry. The table has roughly 200,000 distinct CDR3 sequences, approximately 8.4% seen once. The chain employs TRBV3-1 and TRBJ2-1; no reliable D call. The clonotype was recovered from a male patient under 10 years old who had a stem cell transplant for acute myeloid leukemia, so the T cells may come from the graft donor. Sequences were derived from PBMCs, mostly from graft donor cells, sampled 360 days after TCRalphabeta/CD19-depleted stem cell transplant. In nucleotides, the CDR3 is TGTGCCAGCAGCCAAGATTCCCTCGATGAGCAGTTCTTC. It yields the protein CASSQDSLDEQFF.